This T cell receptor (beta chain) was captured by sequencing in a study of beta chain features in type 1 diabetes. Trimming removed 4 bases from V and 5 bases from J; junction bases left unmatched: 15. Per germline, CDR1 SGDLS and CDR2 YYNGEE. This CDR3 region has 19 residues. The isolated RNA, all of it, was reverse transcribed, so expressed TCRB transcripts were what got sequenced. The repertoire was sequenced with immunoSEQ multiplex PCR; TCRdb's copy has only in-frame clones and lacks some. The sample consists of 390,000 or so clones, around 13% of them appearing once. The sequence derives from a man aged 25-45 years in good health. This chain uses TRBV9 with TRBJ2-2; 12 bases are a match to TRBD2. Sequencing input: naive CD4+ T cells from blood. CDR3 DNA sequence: TGTGCCAGCAGCTCGTCCCTGACTAGCGGGAGCGATCGGACCGGGGAGCTGTTTTTT. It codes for CASSSSLTSGSDRTGELFF.